Described below is a single T cell receptor beta chain sequence and its context. Its specificity is unknown. The junction had 6 bases not matched to a gene; V was cut back by 2 bases and J by 9 bases. This CDR3 contains 14 residues. In germline, CDR1 is MNHEY, CDR2 SVGAGI. The data originate from a study of radiotherapy plus CTLA-4 blockade in lung cancer. Study information: For 15% to 20% of patients, objective responses occurred, and about 30% had disease control.

Assay: immunoSEQ multiplex PCR; the TCRdb copy retains only in-frame clones and omits some. This sample has 55,000 to 80,000 clones; around 90% occur once, and the top ten carry over 35%. With ipilimumab providing CTLA-4 blockade, focal radiation was administered to patients who had chemo-refractory metastatic non-small-cell lung cancer. Study results and limitations: Some TCR clones had been derived from tumors. These clones expanded in peripheral blood after radiotherapy plus ipilimumab.

This sample comprised peripheral blood, obtained from a patient treated with radiotherapy plus ipilimumab. The clonotype originates from a human donor with non-small cell lung cancer that progressed on radiotherapy plus ipilimumab. The chain couples TRBV6-5 to TRBJ2-4; 8 bases are a match to TRBD2. CDR3 DNA: TGTGCCAGCAGTTACCAGCGGGAGTACGGCATTCAGTACTTC. This translates into CASSYQREYGIQYF.